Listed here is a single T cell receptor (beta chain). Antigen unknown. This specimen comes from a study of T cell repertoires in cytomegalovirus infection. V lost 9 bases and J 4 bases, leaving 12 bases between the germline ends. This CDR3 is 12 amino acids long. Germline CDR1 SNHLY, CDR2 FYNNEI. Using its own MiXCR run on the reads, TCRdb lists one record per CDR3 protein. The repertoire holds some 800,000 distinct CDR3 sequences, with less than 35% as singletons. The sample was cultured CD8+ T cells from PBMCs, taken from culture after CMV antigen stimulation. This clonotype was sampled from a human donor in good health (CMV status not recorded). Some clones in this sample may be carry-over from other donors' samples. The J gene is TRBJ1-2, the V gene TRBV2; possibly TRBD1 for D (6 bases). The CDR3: CASNDRSYGYTF. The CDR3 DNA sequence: TGTGCCAGTAACGACAGGAGCTATGGCTACACCTTC.